This TCR beta chain comes out of a study of T-cell memory formation after mild COVID-19. TCRdb independently ran MiXCR on the 5' RACE reads; one entry per CDR3 protein. The table records hundreds of thousands of distinct CDR3 sequences, 20% to 25% of them present only once. With 3 bases clipped from V and 6 bases from J, the junction kept 10 bases outside the gene matches. The length of the CDR3 is 17 residues. Sample: PBMCs or a T cell subset sorted from them (not recorded which). The source of this sequence is an adult woman who had mild COVID-19 (a few samples of this study predate the infection). Cell type and time point are not known. The V call is TRBV12-3 or TRBV12-4, the J call TRBJ2-2; 10 bases map to TRBD1. DNA of the CDR3: TGTGCCAGCAGTTTCCCTTGGGGAGGACAGGGGGCCGGGGAGCTGTTTTTT. This gives the protein CASSFPWGGQGAGELFF.